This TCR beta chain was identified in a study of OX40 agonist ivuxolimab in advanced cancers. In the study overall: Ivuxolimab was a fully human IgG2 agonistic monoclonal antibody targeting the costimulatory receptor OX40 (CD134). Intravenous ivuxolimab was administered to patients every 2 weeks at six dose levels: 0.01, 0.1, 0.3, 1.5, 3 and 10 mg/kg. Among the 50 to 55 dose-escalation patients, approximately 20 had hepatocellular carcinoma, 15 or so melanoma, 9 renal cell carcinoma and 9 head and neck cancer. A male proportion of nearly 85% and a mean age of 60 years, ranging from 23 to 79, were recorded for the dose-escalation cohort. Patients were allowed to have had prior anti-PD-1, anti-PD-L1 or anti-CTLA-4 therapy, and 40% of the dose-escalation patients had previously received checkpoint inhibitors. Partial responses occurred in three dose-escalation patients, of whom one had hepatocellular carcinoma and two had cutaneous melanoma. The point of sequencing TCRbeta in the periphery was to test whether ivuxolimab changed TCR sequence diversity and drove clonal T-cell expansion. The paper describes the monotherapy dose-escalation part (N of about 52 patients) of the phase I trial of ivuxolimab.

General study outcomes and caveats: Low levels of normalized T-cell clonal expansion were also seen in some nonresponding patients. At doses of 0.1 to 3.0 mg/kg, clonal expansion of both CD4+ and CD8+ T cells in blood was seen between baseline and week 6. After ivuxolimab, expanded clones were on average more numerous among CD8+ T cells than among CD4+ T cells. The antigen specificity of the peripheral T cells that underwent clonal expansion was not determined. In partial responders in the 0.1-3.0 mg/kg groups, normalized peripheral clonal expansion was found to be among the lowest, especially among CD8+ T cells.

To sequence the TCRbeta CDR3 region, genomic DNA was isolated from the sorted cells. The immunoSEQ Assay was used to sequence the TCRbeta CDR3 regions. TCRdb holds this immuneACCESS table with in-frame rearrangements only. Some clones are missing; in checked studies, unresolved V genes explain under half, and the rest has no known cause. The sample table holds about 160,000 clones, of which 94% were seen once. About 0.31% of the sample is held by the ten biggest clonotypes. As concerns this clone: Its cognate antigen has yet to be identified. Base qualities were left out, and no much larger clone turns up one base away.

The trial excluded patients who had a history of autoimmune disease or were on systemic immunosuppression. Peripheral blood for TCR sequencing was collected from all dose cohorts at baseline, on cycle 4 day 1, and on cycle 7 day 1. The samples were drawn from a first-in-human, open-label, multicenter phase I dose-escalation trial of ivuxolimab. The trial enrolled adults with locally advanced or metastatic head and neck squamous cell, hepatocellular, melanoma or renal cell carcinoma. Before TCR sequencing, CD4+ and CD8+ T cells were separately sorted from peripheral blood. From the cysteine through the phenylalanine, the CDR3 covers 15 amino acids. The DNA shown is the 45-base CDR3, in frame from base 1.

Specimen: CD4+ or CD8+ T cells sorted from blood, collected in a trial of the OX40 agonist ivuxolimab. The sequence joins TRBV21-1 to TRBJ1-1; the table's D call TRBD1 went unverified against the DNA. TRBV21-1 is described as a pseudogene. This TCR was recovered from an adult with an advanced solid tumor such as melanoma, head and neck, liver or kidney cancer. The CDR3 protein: CASSDRDSPNTEAFF. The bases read TGTGCCAGCAGCGACCGGGACAGCCCGAACACTGAAGCTTTCTTT.